The 29 T cell receptor beta chains reported below all come from one sample, sequenced in a study of T cell responses to AZD1222 COVID-19 vaccine (dated by TCRdb to about 2021). The time point tag for this specimen amounts to: baseline before first vaccination. Library preparation used the immunoSEQ multiplex PCR assay. The table was pulled from immuneACCESS by TCRdb, which kept in-frame rearrangements only. Such tables lose some clones; where checked, under half of the loss comes from unresolved V genes, and the rest has no known cause. The sample table holds 150,000 or so clones, of which more than 75% were seen once. Approximately 20% of the sample goes to the ten largest clones. Sequencing was performed on peripheral blood, taken on day 0 of AZD1222 vaccination. These receptors came from an adult in good health.

The CDR3 coding sequence is TGTGCCAGCTCACCTGAAGTAAATCAGCCCCAGCATTTT. Protein product: CASSPEVNQPQHF. This chain links TRBV18 with TRBJ1-5; the D is unclear. The V and J ends lost 3 bases and 4 bases respectively, with 7 bases between them. This CDR3 has 13 residues. Germline values: CDR1 KGHSH, CDR2 LQKENI.

This chain links TRBV11-3 with TRBJ1-2, with 7 nucleotides matching TRBD1. Trimming removed 5 bases from V and 5 bases from J; junction bases left unmatched: 8. This CDR3 has 14 amino acids. Per germline, CDR1 SGHNT and CDR2 YENEEA. The DNA of the CDR3 is TGTGCCAGCAGCCAGGGGGGCGCCGATTATGGCTACACCTTC. Its translation: CASSQGGADYGYTF.

The gene calls are TRBV6-5 and TRBJ2-7; perhaps TRBD2 as D (6 bases). Per the germline V gene, CDR1 is MNHEY and CDR2 is SVGAGI. V gave up 6 bases and J gave up 2 bases, with 8 bases separating them. The CDR3 loop spans 12 amino acids. The CDR3 region is CASRGGAYEQYF. CDR3 coding DNA: TGTGCCAGCAGAGGCGGGGCCTACGAGCAGTACTTC.

V gene TRBV7-2 combines with J gene TRBJ2-7; 11 nucleotides match TRBD2. Germline lookup yields CDR1 SGHTA and CDR2 FQGNSA. Unmatched junction bases numbered 7, after V lost 3 bases and J lost 6 bases. CDR3 length: 15 residues. CDR3 residues: CASSLFSGRVGEQYF. CDR3 nucleotide sequence: TGTGCCAGCAGCTTGTTTAGCGGGAGGGTGGGCGAGCAGTACTTC. The whole variable domain, filled in from reference TRBV7-2 and TRBJ2-7, reads GAGVSQSPSNKVTEKGKDVELRCDPISGHTALYWYRQSLGQGLEFLIYFQGNSAPDKSGLPSDRFSAERTGGSVSTLTIQRTQQEDSAVYLCASSLFSGRVGEQYFGPGTRLTVT.

CDR3 region: CASSSRVGNTIYF. CDR3 DNA: TGTGCCAGCAGTAGCAGGGTCGGAAACACCATATATTTT. The chain couples TRBV6-5 to TRBJ1-3; D might be TRBD1 (5 bases). Trimming left V 5 bases short and J 4 bases short, with 9 bases between. There are 13 residues in the CDR3. Germline lookup yields CDR1 MNHEY and CDR2 SVGAGI.

J is TRBJ2-3 and V is TRBV7-2; 8 nucleotides align to TRBD2. This CDR3 region has 16 residues. CDR1 and CDR2 from the germline V gene are SGHTA and FQGNSA. The V gene end was trimmed by 1 base and the J gene end by 6 bases; junction bases not matched to a gene: 9. CDR3 nucleotides: TGTGCCAGCAGCTTAGTGGCGGGGGGCTCCGCGGATACGCAGTATTTT. Translating gives CASSLVAGGSADTQYF.

V gene TRBV25-1 combines with J gene TRBJ1-2, with 8 bases lining up with TRBD1. The CDR3 is 15 residues long. With 1 base clipped from V and 4 bases from J, the junction kept 5 bases outside the gene matches. Germline CDR1 is MGHDK and CDR2 is SYGVNS. CDR3 coding DNA: TGTGCCAGCAGTGAATCGAACAGGGGGTCCTATGGCTACACCTTC. It is translated as CASSESNRGSYGYTF.

This chain joins TRBV3-1 (or the pseudogene TRBV3-2) and TRBJ1-2; D remains ambiguous. In germline, CDR1 is LGHDT, CDR2 YNNKEL (reference sequence). The CDR3 has 15 residues. The V end lost 0 bases, the J end lost 2 bases, and 10 bases lay between the germline ends. The CDR3 sequence is CASSQDATRNYGYTF. The CDR3 DNA follows: TGTGCCAGCAGCCAAGATGCAACTAGGAACTATGGCTACACCTTC.

V gene TRBV6-5 combines with J gene TRBJ1-6; D is unclear. This CDR3 is 14 amino acids long. Trimming left V 6 bases short and J 9 bases short, with 15 bases between. Germline V gene lookup returns CDR1 MNHEY and CDR2 SVGAGI. CDR3 in amino acids: CASRYDEVGSPLHF. The CDR3 nucleotides read TGTGCCAGCAGATACGACGAGGTTGGTTCACCCCTCCACTTT.

This clone has a single count. The CDR3 DNA reads TGTGCCATCAGTGGGGGACAGGGGTCCTACGAGCAGTACTTC. This sequence encodes CAISGGQGSYEQYF. The rearrangement joins TRBV10-3 to TRBJ2-7; 10 bases agree with TRBD1. Germline trimming cut 4 bases from V and 1 base from J; bases unmatched to any gene: 1. The germline V gene has CDR1 ENHRY and CDR2 SYGVKD. The CDR3 extends over 14 amino acids.

The chain uses TRBV28 and TRBJ2-7, with 8 bases fitting TRBD1. The CDR3 consists of 15 residues. V shed 3 bases, J shed 6 bases, and the junction held 10 bases outside the gene matches. Germline V gene sequence: CDR1 MDHEN, CDR2 SYDVKM. The CDR3 loop reads CASSFPRTGWVEQYF. Written as DNA, the CDR3 is TGTGCCAGCAGTTTCCCCCGGACAGGGTGGGTCGAGCAGTACTTC.

J is TRBJ1-3 and V is TRBV7-2, with 7 bases identical to TRBD1. The V segment lost 5 bases and the J segment 2 bases; nucleotides outside the gene matches: 9. The CDR3 covers 16 residues. Germline V gene lookup returns CDR1 SGHTA and CDR2 FQGNSA. In DNA form, the CDR3 reads TGTGCCAGCAGCCACAGCAAGAGGGGGCCTGGAAACACCATATATTTT. Amino acids: CASSHSKRGPGNTIYF.

V and J are TRBV5-1 and TRBJ2-5; a weak D match, TRBD1 (6 bases). CDR3 length: 12 residues. Trimming took 1 base from V and 13 from J, leaving 14 bases between them. Germline V CDR1 and CDR2: SGHRS, YFSETQ. The CDR3, as DNA: TGCGCCAGCAGCTTGAAGGGGGAGACGCCGTACTTC. Amino acid sequence: CASSLKGETPYF.

The chain couples TRBV3-1 (or the pseudogene TRBV3-2) to TRBJ1-1; 7 bases are a match to TRBD1. V lost 1 base, J lost 4 bases, and 3 bases stayed unmatched. Germline V gene data show CDR1 as LGHDT and CDR2 as YNNKEL (reference sequence). The length of the CDR3 is 14 residues. This CDR3 is CASSQGQGFTEAFF. In DNA, the CDR3 is TGTGCCAGCAGCCAAGGACAGGGATTCACTGAAGCTTTCTTT.

The V gene is TRBV5-1, the J gene TRBJ2-3, with D possibly matching TRBD2 (6 bases). V was trimmed by 4 bases and J by 0 bases, leaving 18 bases between them. CDR3 size: 17 residues. Germline V CDR1 and CDR2: SGHRS, YFSETQ. The CDR3 is CASSRSLGRISTDTQYF. The CDR3 DNA reads as TGCGCCAGCAGCCGATCCTTGGGGAGGATCAGCACAGATACGCAGTATTTT.

This rearrangement joins TRBV24-1 to TRBJ2-6, with D maybe TRBD1 (6 bases). This CDR3 is built from 16 residues. Trimming shortened V by 3 bases and J by 2 bases, and 10 bases separated the two germline ends. The germline V gene has CDR1 KGHDR and CDR2 SFDVKD. The CDR3: CATSDPGVTGANVLTF. CDR3 sequence (DNA): TGTGCCACCAGTGATCCAGGGGTTACTGGGGCCAACGTCCTGACTTTC.

The V gene is TRBV10-3, the J gene TRBJ1-1; tentatively, D is TRBD1 (6 bases). The CDR3 spans 15 residues. V was pared by 4 bases and J by 3 bases, with 15 bases between. Germline lookup yields CDR1 ENHRY and CDR2 SYGVKD. In DNA, the CDR3 is TGTGCCATCAGTGGGGTCGGGGGCGCGGACACTGAAGCTTTCTTT. Its protein is CAISGVGGADTEAFF.

The chain is built from TRBV7-9 and TRBJ2-1; TRBD1 matches at 8 bases. J was trimmed by 1 base and V by 5 bases; bases with no gene match: 7. Per germline, CDR1 SEHNR and CDR2 FQNEAQ (reference sequence). The CDR3 has 16 amino acids. The CDR3 loop is CASSIGQGRSYNEQFF. The CDR3 DNA reads as TGTGCCAGCAGCATTGGACAGGGTCGGTCCTACAATGAGCAGTTCTTC.

The chain joins TRBV6-5 to TRBJ2-7, with D perhaps TRBD1 (5 bases). The CDR3 runs 13 residues. Germline V gene data show CDR1 as MNHEY and CDR2 as SVGAGI. V lost 5 bases and J lost 2, with 10 bases in between. The CDR3 loop is CASSPGSTYEQYF. The CDR3 DNA follows: TGTGCCAGCAGTCCAGGGTCAACCTACGAGCAGTACTTC.

This clone was seen only once. J is TRBJ1-2 and V is TRBV7-2; tentative D call: TRBD1 (6 bases). Trimming took 5 bases from V and 0 from J, leaving 16 bases between them. The germline V gene encodes CDR1 SGHTA and CDR2 FQGNSA. The CDR3 has 16 residues. For the CDR3, the DNA is TGTGCCAGCAGCCTGGCGGACAGAATTACTAACTATGGCTACACCTTC. This gives the protein CASSLADRITNYGYTF.

The chain combines TRBV7-2 with TRBJ1-6; D is uncertain. Germline CDR1 and CDR2: SGHTA and FQGNSA. The CDR3 covers 15 residues. V was trimmed by 5 bases and J by 4 bases, leaving 12 bases between them. The CDR3 loop is CASSTSDGYNSPLHF. DNA for the CDR3: TGTGCCAGCAGCACCTCAGACGGATATAATTCACCCCTCCACTTT.

This chain joins TRBV27 and TRBJ1-5, with no clear D. Germline CDR1 MNHEY, CDR2 SMNVEV (reference sequence). The ends were cut back, 3 bases at V and 4 bases at J, with 10 bases in the middle. This CDR3 is built from 14 residues. The CDR3 reads CASSFSDLNQPQHF. In DNA form, the CDR3 reads TGTGCCAGCAGTTTCTCCGATCTAAATCAGCCCCAGCATTTT.

The chain uses TRBV29-1 and TRBJ1-1; the D is unclear. The V end was cut by 4 bases, the J end by 6 bases, with 12 bases between. CDR3 length: 12 residues. Per the germline V gene, CDR1 is SQVTM and CDR2 is ANQGSEA. This chain's CDR3 is CSVVKGRAEAFF. CDR3 DNA: TGCAGCGTTGTTAAGGGTAGGGCTGAAGCTTTCTTT.

The V call is TRBV5-1, the J call TRBJ2-3, with D unclear. Germline loops: CDR1 SGHRS, CDR2 YFSETQ. The V end was cut by 0 bases, the J end by 1 base, with 9 bases between. The CDR3 covers 15 residues. The CDR3 region has the DNA TGCGCCAGCAGCTTGGCCCGGGTGGGCACAGATACGCAGTATTTT. It is translated as CASSLARVGTDTQYF.

The chain combines TRBV9 with TRBJ2-1; D gene uncertain. The CDR3 sequence is 15 residues long. CDR1 and CDR2 from the germline V gene are SGDLS and YYNGEE. V was cut by 2 bases and J by 5 bases, with 14 bases left in between. The CDR3 bases are TGTGCCAGCAGCGTTCCTCCGGACCGCGACAATGAGCAGTTCTTC. It codes for CASSVPPDRDNEQFF.

This chain links TRBV24-1 with TRBJ1-5; TRBD1 might be the D (6 bases). V gave up 4 bases and J gave up 3 bases, with 12 bases separating them. CDR1 is KGHDR, CDR2 SFDVKD, per germline. The CDR3 extends over 15 amino acids. Here the CDR3 reads CATSEGQGYNQPQHF. In DNA form, the CDR3 reads TGTGCCACCAGTGAGGGACAAGGCTACAATCAGCCCCAGCATTTT.

The chain uses TRBV3-1 (or the pseudogene TRBV3-2) and TRBJ1-1; 10 nucleotides line up with TRBD1. Looked up from germline, CDR1 is LGHDT and CDR2 is YNNKEL (reference sequence). The CDR3 covers 14 residues. Trimming at V came to 5 bases and at J to 6 bases, leaving 6 bases not matched to a gene. CDR3 DNA: TGTGCCAGCAGCGGTCGCGACAGGGGGCCTGAAGCTTTCTTT. Protein sequence: CASSGRDRGPEAFF.

The chain links TRBV5-8 to TRBJ2-5, with 7 bases that match TRBD1. Germline CDR1 reads SGHTS; CDR2 reads YDEGEE. V dropped 3 bases and J dropped 4; count of bases not matched to a gene: 12. This CDR3 spans 16 amino acids. The CDR3 DNA is TGTGCCAGCAGCTCTTCTACAGGGGTTGGGGGAGAGACCCAGTACTTC. Protein sequence: CASSSSTGVGGETQYF.

This rearrangement joins TRBV6-2 or TRBV6-3 to TRBJ1-5; unclear D gene. The CDR3 is 13 amino acids. The V and J ends lost 6 bases and 4 bases respectively, with 10 bases between them. Germline values: CDR1 MNHEY, CDR2 SVGEGT. This CDR3 reads CASSPGTNQPQHF. As DNA, the CDR3 is TGTGCCAGCAGCCCCGGAACGAATCAGCCCCAGCATTTT.